This TCR beta chain was captured in a study of blood T cells in healthy people across ages. With a J-beta primer mix and a sample-barcoded 5' primer, a second PCR ran about 6 to 11 cycles. Per-sample output comprised a minimum of 2.5 million paired-end reads containing CDR3. TCRdb processed the 5' RACE reads anew with MiXCR; each CDR3 protein has one entry. Of around 800,000 distinct CDR3 sequences listed, about 53% were seen once; the top ten hold 41%. This CDR3 has 17 amino acids. Germline V lookup: CDR1 DFQATT, CDR2 SNEGSKA (reference sequence). The J segment lost 0 bases and the V segment lost 7 bases, leaving 9 bases of the junction unmatched. Overall study results and limits: Higher diversity, along with more naive CD4+ cells, distinguished long-lived donors from aged donors.

To note about this clonotype: The target antigen is unknown.

The sequencing sample was made of blood. The chain carries TRBV20-1 and TRBJ2-1, with TRBD2 matching over 13 bases. This clonotype was obtained from a man older than 75 in good health. The DNA for the CDR3 is TGCAGTGTTCCGGGACTAGCGGGATTCGGCTCCTACAATGAGCAGTTCTTC. Its protein is CSVPGLAGFGSYNEQFF.